The 32 T cell receptor beta chains in this list originate from one sample, sequenced in a study of OX40 agonist ivuxolimab in advanced cancers. Method: immunoSEQ multiplex PCR; TCRdb's copy keeps in-frame clones and lacks some. The table records tens of thousands of clones, approximately 91% of them present only once. Sequencing was performed on CD4+ or CD8+ T cells sorted from blood, taken in a trial of the OX40 agonist ivuxolimab. Every receptor here comes from an adult with an advanced solid tumor such as melanoma, head and neck, liver or kidney cancer.

This sequence joins TRBV10-3 and TRBJ1-5, with D maybe TRBD1 (5 bases). The CDR3 is made up of 13 amino acids. The germline V gene has CDR1 ENHRY and CDR2 SYGVKD. V gave up 7 bases and J gave up 6 bases, with 13 bases separating them. CDR3 protein: CAINLREGQPQHF. DNA for the CDR3: TGTGCCATCAACCTCAGGGAGGGTCAGCCCCAGCATTTT.

The rearrangement joins TRBV6-4 to TRBJ2-1; possibly TRBD1 or TRBD2 for D (6 bases each). The CDR3 is made up of 15 amino acids. Trimming removed 3 bases at V and 6 bases at J, with 15 bases between. The germline V gene encodes CDR1 MRHNA and CDR2 SNTAGT. The CDR3 loop reads CASSEAPGGVNEQFF. DNA for the CDR3: TGTGCCAGCAGTGAAGCACCCGGGGGCGTCAATGAGCAGTTCTTC.

The chain employs TRBV5-1 and TRBJ1-4, with D unclear. Germline V gene lookup returns CDR1 SGHRS and CDR2 YFSETQ. CDR3 length equals 14 residues. Deletions cut 4 bases from V and 4 bases from J, with 11 bases between. The DNA for the CDR3 is TGCGCCAGCAGCGGCTCAGACGTTAATGAAAAACTGTTTTTT. Translating it yields CASSGSDVNEKLFF. Together with reference TRBV5-1 and TRBJ1-4, the CDR3 gives the full variable domain: KAGVTQTPRYLIKTRGQQVTLSCSPISGHRSVSWYQQTPGQGLQFLFEYFSETQRNKGNFPGRFSGRQFSNSRSEMNVSTLELGDSALYLCASSGSDVNEKLFFGSGTQLSVL.

This clone was found once. J is TRBJ2-1 and V is TRBV7-6, with TRBD2 matching over 7 bases. This CDR3 has 13 amino acids. Germline V gives CDR1 SGHVS, CDR2 FNYEAQ. The trim removed 3 bases at V and 4 bases at J, leaving 0 bases unmatched. CDR3 sequence: CASSFSGYNEQFF. CDR3 DNA: TGTGCCAGCAGCTTTAGCGGGTACAATGAGCAGTTCTTC.

The V and J genes are TRBV29-1 and TRBJ1-1; 9 bases map to TRBD1. Germline assignment: CDR1 SQVTM and CDR2 ANQGSEA. This CDR3 has 13 amino acids. Trimming cost V 7 bases and J 1 base; bases outside gene matches: 4. For the CDR3, the DNA is TGCAGCGCCCGGACAGGGGCGAACACTGAAGCTTTCTTT. It codes for CSARTGANTEAFF.

The rearrangement joins TRBV30 to TRBJ1-5; a weak D match, TRBD1 (6 bases). Deletions cut 2 bases from V and 3 bases from J, with 14 bases between. The CDR3 length is 15 residues. Germline V gene data show CDR1 as GTSNPN and CDR2 as SVGIG (reference sequence). CDR3 residues: CAWSSGQGNNQPQHF. The CDR3 DNA sequence: TGTGCCTGGAGTTCAGGCCAGGGGAACAATCAGCCCCAGCATTTT.

This clone has only one observation. The chain links TRBV6-1 to TRBJ1-4; D gene uncertain. The V end was cut by 1 base, the J end by 5 bases, with 8 bases between. The CDR3 sequence is 14 residues long. The germline V gene encodes CDR1 MNHNS and CDR2 SASEGT. DNA of the CDR3: TGTGCCAGCAGTGAAGAAGCCTCCAATGAAAAACTGTTTTTT. Amino acids: CASSEEASNEKLFF.

The gene calls are TRBV7-2 and TRBJ2-6, with a possible D match to TRBD2 (6 bases). CDR1 and CDR2 (germline): SGHTA, FQGNSA. The CDR3 is 16 amino acids. Trimming cost V 6 bases and J 4 bases, with 16 bases left between them. CDR3 residues: CASRGTARAGANVLTF. In DNA, the CDR3 is TGTGCCAGCAGGGGGACTGCGCGGGCAGGGGCCAACGTCCTGACTTTC.

The chain joins TRBV7-2 to TRBJ1-1; no clear D gene. CDR1 SGHTA and CDR2 FQGNSA come from the germline V gene. Trimming took 7 bases from V and 1 from J, leaving 7 bases between them. The CDR3 is 12 amino acids. The DNA of the CDR3 is TGTGCCAGCAAGGAACAGAACACTGAAGCTTTCTTT. It specifies CASKEQNTEAFF.

This clone was seen only once. This chain joins TRBV7-8 and TRBJ2-3; 9 nucleotides agree with TRBD2. Germline CDR1 and CDR2: SGHVS and FQNEAQ. The CDR3 contains 21 residues. V lost 5 bases, J lost 3 bases, and 24 bases stayed unmatched. The CDR3: CASSPSVYGQVGLAVTDTQYF. In DNA form, the CDR3 reads TGTGCCAGCAGCCCAAGCGTGTACGGACAAGTGGGACTAGCTGTGACAGATACGCAGTATTTT.

This chain links TRBV7-6 with TRBJ2-7; TRBD2 matches at 8 bases. Germline trimming cut 4 bases from V and 12 bases from J; bases unmatched to any gene: 8. The length of the CDR3 is 12 residues. Germline assignment: CDR1 SGHVS and CDR2 FNYEAQ. The CDR3 loop is CASSSSTGGPYF. The CDR3 DNA sequence: TGTGCCAGCAGCTCGTCGACGGGGGGGCCGTACTTC.

This chain joins TRBV7-2 and TRBJ2-5; tentative D call: TRBD1 (5 bases). Germline loops: CDR1 SGHTA, CDR2 FQGNSA. CDR3 length equals 13 residues. Trimming removed 8 bases from V and 5 bases from J, with 15 bases in between. The DNA for the CDR3 is TGTGCCAGCGGGGCAGGGCTAAAGGAGACCCAGTACTTC. Amino acid sequence: CASGAGLKETQYF.

The chain joins TRBV6-4 to TRBJ1-1; D gene unclear. Germline V CDR1 and CDR2: MRHNA, SNTAGT. The CDR3 sequence is 14 residues long. The germline V and J ends were trimmed by 7 bases and 3 bases, with 15 bases remaining between them. The CDR3 DNA reads TGTGCCAGCAAGAGTTTGGATTGGGACACTGAAGCTTTCTTT. It translates to CASKSLDWDTEAFF.

Worth noting for this clone: A read error may produce the germline difference seen at one junction end. The rearrangement links TRBV14 to TRBJ2-7; tentatively, D is TRBD1 (5 bases). CDR1 and CDR2 from the germline V gene are SGHDN and FVKESK. CDR3 length equals 14 residues. This CDR3 reads CANSQQTATYEQYF. The DNA of the CDR3 is TGTGCCAACAGCCAACAGACAGCGACCTACGAGCAGTACTTC.

Only one count was recorded for this clone. The V and J genes are TRBV6-1 and TRBJ2-1; D unclear. The CDR3 consists of 14 residues. From germline, CDR1 is MNHNS and CDR2 SASEGT. Trimming stripped 0 bases from V and 6 bases from J, with 9 bases between. DNA of the CDR3: TGTGCCAGCAGTGAAGCGGAGACCAGCAATGAGCAGTTCTTC. Translated: CASSEAETSNEQFF.

The V and J genes are TRBV6-1 and TRBJ2-5; TRBD1 might be the D (6 bases). The germline gives CDR1 MNHNS, CDR2 SASEGT. The V end was cut by 6 bases, the J end by 1 base, with 12 bases between. The CDR3 consists of 14 residues. The chain's CDR3 is CASRNRDVQETQYF. The CDR3 bases are TGTGCCAGCAGGAACAGGGACGTCCAAGAGACCCAGTACTTC.

The rearrangement uses TRBV10-1 and TRBJ2-1, with 8 bases matching TRBD2. Losses at the gene ends were 3 bases for V and 3 bases for J; bases not matched to a gene: 7. CDR3 length: 16 residues. Germline CDR1 reads WNHNN; CDR2 reads SYGVQD (reference sequence). The CDR3 nucleotides are TGCGCCAGCAGTGACCAGATAGCGGGGAACTACAATGAGCAGTTCTTC. Protein: CASSDQIAGNYNEQFF.

In nucleotides, the CDR3 is TGTGCCAGCAGCTCCCCCACGGACACTGAAGCTTTCTTT. Protein: CASSSPTDTEAFF. V is TRBV5-4 and J is TRBJ1-1; D remains unclear. The CDR3 contains 13 residues. Trimming cost V 3 bases and J 3 bases, with 9 bases left between them. CDR1 and CDR2 from the germline V gene are SGHNT and YYREEE (reference sequence).

The chain recombines TRBV5-4 with TRBJ2-1; perhaps D is TRBD1 or TRBD2 (6 bases each). The ends were cut back, 3 bases at V and 6 bases at J, with 19 bases in the middle. The V gene's germline CDR1 is SGHNT and CDR2 YYREEE (reference sequence). There are 16 residues in the CDR3. CDR3 in amino acids: CASSSGRTRGLNEQFF. The CDR3 DNA follows: TGTGCCAGCAGCTCGGGACGGACTCGGGGGCTCAATGAGCAGTTCTTC.

The V gene is TRBV30, the J gene TRBJ1-2; no reliable D call. The CDR3 runs 14 residues. In germline, CDR1 is GTSNPN, CDR2 SVGIG (reference sequence). Trimming removed 2 bases at V and 6 bases at J, with 16 bases between. The CDR3 sequence is CAWSRPPGLNGYTF. The CDR3 region has the DNA TGTGCCTGGAGTCGACCCCCGGGCCTGAATGGCTACACCTTC. Filled out from reference TRBV30 and TRBJ1-2, the complete variable domain reads SQTIHQWPATLVQPVGSPLSLECTVEGTSNPNLYWYRQAAGRGLQLLFYSVGIGQISSEVPQNLSASRPQDRQFILSSKKLLLSDSGFYLCAWSRPPGLNGYTFGSGTRLTVV.

The chain has TRBV6-1 and TRBJ1-1; D unresolved. This CDR3 region has 12 residues. Trimming stripped 8 bases from V and 6 bases from J, with 13 bases between. The germline V gene encodes CDR1 MNHNS and CDR2 SASEGT. In nucleotides, the CDR3 is TGTGCCAGCGTCCCCGGAGGCGCTGAAGCTTTCTTT. Residues: CASVPGGAEAFF.

V is TRBV2 and J is TRBJ1-6, with D maybe TRBD1 (6 bases). This CDR3 has 15 residues. V lost 1 base, J lost 12 bases, and 16 bases lay in between. Germline CDR1 and CDR2: SNHLY and FYNNEI. As DNA, the CDR3 is TGTGCCAGCAGTGAAGGGGGGGCCGGCGGGCAACCCCTCCACTTT. The encoded protein is CASSEGGAGGQPLHF.

V usage is TRBV5-1 and J usage is TRBJ2-5, with TRBD1 matching over 12 bases. The CDR3 runs to 17 residues. Trimming at V came to 4 bases and at J to 5 bases, leaving 12 bases not matched to a gene. Germline V gene data show CDR1 as SGHRS and CDR2 as YFSETQ. Here the CDR3 DNA reads TGCGCCAGCAGCCCCCCCGGGACAGGGGGCGCCGGGGAGACCCAGTACTTC. Residues: CASSPPGTGGAGETQYF.

This rearrangement joins TRBV11-2 to TRBJ2-5, with D perhaps TRBD1 (5 bases). Germline V CDR1 and CDR2: SGHAT, FQNNGV. Between the trimmed V and J ends, which lost 5 bases and 5 bases, there was a span of 12 bases. CDR3 length: 13 amino acids. CDR3 sequence (DNA): TGTGCCAGCAGCCTCAGGGCCGTGGAGACCCAGTACTTC. This encodes CASSLRAVETQYF.

The sample holds one count of this clone. The chain combines TRBV6-1 with TRBJ1-3, with D tentatively TRBD1 (5 bases). Germline-derived CDR1 and CDR2 are MNHNS and SASEGT. This CDR3 is built from 14 residues. The V end was cut by 8 bases, the J end by 0 bases, with 11 bases between. CDR3 amino acids: CASHVGDSGNTIYF. The CDR3 bases are TGTGCCAGCCATGTAGGGGACTCTGGAAACACCATATATTTT.

This chain links TRBV19 with TRBJ2-4; 10 bases align to TRBD1. Looked up from germline, CDR1 is LNHDA and CDR2 is SQIVND (reference sequence). The CDR3 extends over 14 amino acids. The V segment lost 5 bases and the J segment 7 bases; nucleotides outside the gene matches: 5. CDR3 sequence reads: CASSQTGGLNIQYF. The CDR3 DNA sequence: TGTGCCAGTAGTCAGACAGGGGGCTTGAACATTCAGTACTTC.

J is TRBJ1-1 and V is TRBV5-1; 8 bases are a match to TRBD1. With 5 bases clipped from V and 1 base from J, the junction kept 4 bases outside the gene matches. Germline lookup yields CDR1 SGHRS and CDR2 YFSETQ. This CDR3 is built from 14 residues. The CDR3 spells CASRTGTGNTEAFF. The CDR3 DNA is TGCGCCAGCAGGACCGGGACAGGGAACACTGAAGCTTTCTTT.

The chain uses TRBV27 and TRBJ1-5; weak D call: TRBD1 (5 bases). This CDR3 is built from 16 residues. V lost 6 bases to trimming and J lost 6 bases, with 21 bases between them. The germline CDR1 and CDR2 sequences are MNHEY and SMNVEV (reference sequence). This CDR3 is CASRNYGTARGQPQHF. CDR3 DNA: TGTGCCAGCAGGAACTACGGGACGGCGCGGGGTCAGCCCCAGCATTTT.

J is TRBJ1-4 and V is TRBV5-1; D unresolved. CDR1 is SGHRS, CDR2 YFSETQ, per germline. The CDR3 sequence is 16 residues long. The V gene lost 4 bases and the J gene lost 4 bases, with 17 bases spanning the gap. CDR3 sequence: CASSLRPPSGNEKLFF. The CDR3 coding sequence is TGCGCCAGCAGCCTGCGCCCACCAAGCGGTAATGAAAAACTGTTTTTT.

The rearrangement uses TRBV5-1 and TRBJ2-5, with TRBD1 matching over 7 bases. The germline V gene encodes CDR1 SGHRS and CDR2 YFSETQ. The CDR3 is 15 amino acids. The trim removed 3 bases at V and 2 bases at J, leaving 7 bases unmatched. The CDR3 coding sequence is TGCGCCAGCAGCTCCGGGACAGCTTTTCAAGAGACCCAGTACTTC. It encodes CASSSGTAFQETQYF.

The chain has TRBV9 and TRBJ2-3, with 8 bases matching TRBD1. Germline V CDR1 and CDR2: SGDLS, YYNGEE. This CDR3 has 15 residues. V was pared by 0 bases and J by 6 bases, with 6 bases of the junction left unmatched. The chain's CDR3 is CASSVEAGGKDTQYF. The CDR3 DNA follows: TGTGCCAGCAGCGTAGAGGCAGGGGGCAAGGATACGCAGTATTTT.

V usage is TRBV10-1 and J usage is TRBJ2-3; maybe TRBD2 (5 bases). The CDR3 runs 16 residues. Germline values: CDR1 WNHNN, CDR2 SYGVQD (reference sequence). V dropped 9 bases and J dropped 0 bases, with 19 bases sitting between them. The CDR3, as DNA: TGCGCCAGGGGCCCCATGGCGGGCGCTAGCACAGATACGCAGTATTTT. This translates into CARGPMAGASTDTQYF.